The TCR beta chain under discussion was sequenced for a study of blood T cell repertoires in COVID-19 (dated by TCRdb to the early 2020s). Regarding the research as a whole: The collaborator samples originated in the United States, Italy and Spain and spanned the acute and convalescent phases of COVID-19. Subjects who had been exposed to COVID-19, were actively infected with it, or had recovered from it provided the deeply sampled blood TCRbeta repertoires that made up the dataset. A de-identified subject ID, COVID-19 status, age in years and sex were almost always included in the sample metadata. The repertoires were made available in a free public database intended to serve as a resource for research on the immune response to SARS-CoV-2. Where available, HLA class I and class II types were obtained from metadata supplied by the sample provider rather than from assay-based typing. The samples were drawn from the first 160 participants of the ongoing ImmuneRACE study and from over a thousand subjects provided by 6 global collaborators. The prospective study material was composed of cDNA or gDNA derived from T cells, B-cell-depleted T cells, or PBMCs.

Whole blood was collected in K2EDTA tubes by collaborating institutions according to the institutions' own protocols. Collaborator samples were shipped for TCRbeta analysis as frozen whole blood, isolated PBMCs, or DNA extracted from either sample type. Overall study outcomes, separate from this receptor: Clinical and demographic metadata were provided uncurated, with the amount varying by source and participant.

In the germline V gene, CDR1 corresponds to MNHEY and CDR2 to SVGAGI. The CDR3 spans 14 residues, from the cysteine through the phenylalanine. Solely the CDR3 DNA is kept, with 42 bases framed from the first base. Between the V and J ends, shortened by 6 bases and 1 base respectively, the junction contains 12 bases. Turning to this clone: Its antigen remains unidentified. Base-call qualities are not available, and no considerably larger clone is one nucleotide away.

The immunoSEQ Assay, a bias-controlled multiplex PCR, was used to amplify TCRbeta CDR3 regions from genomic DNA. Per the authors' processing: The number of nucleated cells in each sample was estimated by amplification of reference gene primers within the assay. To quantify the absolute abundance of each unique TCRbeta CDR3 rearrangement, sequence reads were collapsed and filtered. Productive Simpson clonality was computed per sample as the square root of Simpson's diversity index over productive rearrangements. TCRdb stores this immuneACCESS table with in-frame sequences only. Part of the clones is absent; in the studies checked, under half of the shortfall reflects unresolved V genes, and no reason is known for the rest. The DNA gave D and trimming, while V, J and clone size come from that table. Within this sample are some 200,000 clones, with around 89% of them counted one time only. Approximately 1.7% of the sample is taken by the ten largest.

This sequence originates from a man aged 65 to 85 with acute or convalescent COVID-19. Material: peripheral blood. The chain is made from TRBV6-5 and TRBJ1-1; a tentative D call is TRBD1 (6 bases match). The nucleotide sequence reads TGTGCCAGCAGCGTTACAGGGCCGAACACTGAAGCTTTCTTT. This translates into CASSVTGPNTEAFF.